A selection of T cell receptor beta chains follows, all from one sample in a study of CD8 T cells in Susac syndrome. TCRdb reanalysed the immunoSEQ multiplex PCR reads using MiXCR and keeps one entry per CDR3 protein. The sample lists about 180,000 distinct CDR3 sequences, approximately 96% occurring once. The sequencing sample was made of CD8+ T cells from PBMCs. The receptors stem from a human donor with multiple sclerosis. The conserved cysteine and the conserved F or W are not part of the CDR3 here. Each record gives: D gene, clone size, J gene, V gene, CDR3 protein. The D gene is left open where the match is weak. Clone size appears in some rows only: once, few, many, or a class for an expanded clone.

NA NA TRBJ1-2 TRBV2 ASSRRDPPYGYT
NA NA TRBJ2-7 TRBV27 ASSLGRPNYEQY
NA NA TRBJ1-1 TRBV28 ASTPQRENTEAF
NA once TRBJ2-7 TRBV5-4 ASSFGAGVAHEQY
NA NA TRBJ2-1 TRBV28 ASSLGSGLRVFEQF
NA NA TRBJ2-2 TRBV25-1 ASPAPGGRKGTGELF
NA NA TRBJ2-1 TRBV27 ASSPDGYNEQF
NA NA TRBJ2-5 TRBV7-8 ASSHRDSEYQETQY
NA NA TRBJ2-1 TRBV9 ASSVAGGQSEQF
TRBD1 NA TRBJ2-7 TRBV11-1 ASSLFRGISYEQY
NA NA TRBJ1-2 TRBV6-6 ASSLHRTDSSYGYT
TRBD1 NA TRBJ1-5 TRBV15 ATSRDDRVGQPQH
NA NA TRBJ2-7 TRBV6-6 ASSYSTVEHEQY
NA NA TRBJ2-6 TRBV2 ASSEPPGANVLT
NA NA TRBJ2-1 TRBV7-9 ASSPTVGRRGTEYNEQF
TRBD2 NA TRBJ2-5 TRBV27 ASSWVSGKWETQY
NA NA TRBJ2-5 TRBV20-1 SARGVGLQETQY
NA NA TRBJ2-7 TRBV29-1 SVEDRNGPYEQY
NA NA TRBJ2-7 TRBV20-1 SASEVGVTYEQY
NA NA TRBJ1-2 TRBV9 ASSPGQSSYGYT
NA NA TRBJ1-1 TRBV28 ASSSTSRDAF
NA NA TRBJ2-7 TRBV20-1 SAPAPYSYEQY
NA NA TRBJ2-1 TRBV11-1 ASSLVPHEQF
NA NA TRBJ2-5 TRBV7-8 ASSRWTAQETQY
TRBD1 NA TRBJ2-1 TRBV6-6 ASSYSGTVGDNEQF
NA NA TRBJ2-1 TRBV7-3 ASSNNYYEQF
NA NA TRBJ2-1 TRBV15 ATSSLSNEQF
TRBD1 NA TRBJ2-7 TRBV3-1 ASSQGTGVLSEQY
NA NA TRBJ2-7 TRBV28 ASSWAQGAYEQY
TRBD2 NA TRBJ2-5 TRBV4-2 ASSQESGLFQETQY
TRBD2 NA TRBJ2-1 TRBV4-1 ASSPSSGRSDEQF
NA once TRBJ2-1 TRBV9 ASSVEGASYNEQF
NA NA TRBJ2-1 TRBV20-1 SATRTQGYNEQF
NA NA TRBJ2-7 TRBV29-1 SVIYPVLYEQY
TRBD2 NA TRBJ2-1 TRBV24-1 ATSGGGAYNEQF
NA NA TRBJ2-1 TRBV9 ASSVAGNLDEQF
TRBD1 NA TRBJ1-1 TRBV7-3 ASSPTGGFTEAF
TRBD1 NA TRBJ2-1 TRBV7-9 ASSPIPGTGMRNEQF
TRBD2 NA TRBJ2-7 TRBV7-9 ASSLPGQGLAGAFGEQY
NA NA TRBJ2-5 TRBV7-2 ASSHGSGVETQY
TRBD2 NA TRBJ2-3 TRBV5-4 ASSLLIGGMDTQY
NA NA TRBJ2-7 TRBV29-1 SVADNSYEQY
NA NA TRBJ1-1 TRBV12-5 ASGGQMNTEAF
NA once TRBJ2-1 TRBV3-1 ASSQDEEDEQF
TRBD1 NA TRBJ2-1 TRBV12-5 ASGPGQVTYNEQF
NA NA TRBJ2-7 TRBV11-2 ASSLGPGTSHYEQY
NA NA TRBJ2-5 TRBV9 ASGQSQETQY
NA NA TRBJ2-7 TRBV25-1 ASRWGFYEQY
NA NA TRBJ1-1 TRBV29-1 SVVASSEAF